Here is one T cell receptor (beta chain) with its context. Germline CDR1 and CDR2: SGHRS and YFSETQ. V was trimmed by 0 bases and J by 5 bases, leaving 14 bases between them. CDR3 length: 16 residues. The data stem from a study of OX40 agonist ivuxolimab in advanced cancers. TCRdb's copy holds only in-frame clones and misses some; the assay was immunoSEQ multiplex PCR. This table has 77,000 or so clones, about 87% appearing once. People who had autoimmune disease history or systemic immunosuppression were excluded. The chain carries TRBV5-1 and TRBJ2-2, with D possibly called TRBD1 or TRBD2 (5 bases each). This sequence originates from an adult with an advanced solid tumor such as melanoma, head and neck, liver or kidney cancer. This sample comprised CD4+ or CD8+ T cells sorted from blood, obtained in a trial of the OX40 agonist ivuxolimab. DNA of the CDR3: TGCGCCAGCAGCTTGGGGCAGGGAGTCAGTACCGGGGAGCTGTTTTTT. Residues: CASSLGQGVSTGELFF.